One TCR beta chain is described in this entry. The antigen remains undetermined. These data are taken from a study of siplizumab effects on memory and regulatory T cells. General study findings and limits: Alloreactive sequences traceable to unstimulated CD4+ memory cells were significantly reduced by siplizumab. Contribution to the alloresponse seemed major for naive T cells, which also seemed more diverse than memory cells. Suppressive capability of dividing Tregs from siplizumab cultures went unverified. Mappable alloreactive CD4+ clones came from Treg cells 68.8% of the time on average with siplizumab, against roughly 27% in controls.

TCRdb's copy holds only in-frame clones and misses some; the assay was immunoSEQ multiplex PCR. The table has about 100,000 clones, about 90% seen once. CDR1 is KGHSH and CDR2 is LQKENI in the germline V gene. V dropped 3 bases and J dropped 4 bases, with 9 bases sitting between them. The CDR3 extends over 13 amino acids. The rearrangement links TRBV18 to TRBJ2-5; the D is unclear. This receptor was identified in a human donor in good health. The sequencing input was CD4+ T cells sorted from blood. CDR3 loop: CASSPLWGETQYF. The CDR3 coding sequence is TGTGCCAGCTCACCGCTCTGGGGAGAGACCCAGTACTTC.